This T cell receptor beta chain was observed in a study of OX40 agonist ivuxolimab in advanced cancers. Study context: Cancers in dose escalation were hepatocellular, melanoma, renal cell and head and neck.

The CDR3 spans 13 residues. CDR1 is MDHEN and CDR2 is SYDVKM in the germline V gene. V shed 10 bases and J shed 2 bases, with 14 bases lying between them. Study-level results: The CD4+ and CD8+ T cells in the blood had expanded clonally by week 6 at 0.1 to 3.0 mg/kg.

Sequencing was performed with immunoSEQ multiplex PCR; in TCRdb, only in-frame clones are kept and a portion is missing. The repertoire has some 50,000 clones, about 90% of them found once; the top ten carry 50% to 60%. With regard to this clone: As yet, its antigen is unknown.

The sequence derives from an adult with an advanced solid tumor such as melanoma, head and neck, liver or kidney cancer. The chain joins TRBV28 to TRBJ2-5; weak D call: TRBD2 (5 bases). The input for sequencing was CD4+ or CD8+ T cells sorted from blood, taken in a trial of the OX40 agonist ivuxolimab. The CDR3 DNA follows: TGTGCCACCGAGGACTCCCCTCAAGAGACCCAGTACTTC. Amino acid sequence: CATEDSPQETQYF.